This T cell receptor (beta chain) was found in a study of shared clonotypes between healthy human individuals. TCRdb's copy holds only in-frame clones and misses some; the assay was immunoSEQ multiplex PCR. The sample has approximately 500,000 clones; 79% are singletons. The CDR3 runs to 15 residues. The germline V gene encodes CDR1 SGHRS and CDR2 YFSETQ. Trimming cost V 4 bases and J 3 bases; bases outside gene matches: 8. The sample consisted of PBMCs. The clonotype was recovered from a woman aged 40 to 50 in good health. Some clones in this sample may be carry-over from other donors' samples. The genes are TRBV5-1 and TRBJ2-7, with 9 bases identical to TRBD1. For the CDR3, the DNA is TGCGCCAGCAGCCTTCAACCGGGACAGGGCTACGAGCAGTACTTC. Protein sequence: CASSLQPGQGYEQYF.